This TCR beta chain was sequenced in a study of Tregs in tolerant kidney transplant recipients. Study results and limitations: Few patients were studied, so findings need validation in larger groups.

Unstimulated regulatory T cells (CD4+CD25+CD127-), CD4+CD25- non-regulatory cells, CD4 and CD8 cells were FACS-sorted from thawed PBMCs. As regards this clone: The target antigen is unknown.

Method: immunoSEQ multiplex PCR; TCRdb's copy keeps in-frame clones and lacks some. The sample holds tens of thousands of clones, around 94% seen once. The CDR3 totals 15 residues. Per the germline V gene, CDR1 is MNHNY and CDR2 is SVGAGI (reference sequence). V dropped 4 bases and J dropped 2; count of bases not matched to a gene: 5. The chain employs TRBV6-6 and TRBJ2-1; 7 bases match TRBD2. This clonotype originated in a human donor in good health. The sample comprised CD8+ T cells from blood. CDR3 sequence: CASSSSGNAYNEQFF. In DNA form, the CDR3 reads TGTGCCAGCAGTTCCAGCGGGAACGCCTACAATGAGCAGTTCTTC.